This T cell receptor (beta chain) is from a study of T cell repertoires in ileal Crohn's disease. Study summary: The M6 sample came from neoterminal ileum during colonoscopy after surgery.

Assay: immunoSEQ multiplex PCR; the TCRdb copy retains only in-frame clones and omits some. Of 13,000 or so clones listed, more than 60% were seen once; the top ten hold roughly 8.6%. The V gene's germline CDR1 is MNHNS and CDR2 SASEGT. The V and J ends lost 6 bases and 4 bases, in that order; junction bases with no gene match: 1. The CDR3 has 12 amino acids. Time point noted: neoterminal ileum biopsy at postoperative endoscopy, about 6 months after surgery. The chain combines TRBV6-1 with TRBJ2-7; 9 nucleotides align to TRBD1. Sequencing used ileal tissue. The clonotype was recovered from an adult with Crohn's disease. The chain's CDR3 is CASRQGAYEQYF. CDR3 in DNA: TGTGCCAGCAGACAGGGGGCTTACGAGCAGTACTTC.